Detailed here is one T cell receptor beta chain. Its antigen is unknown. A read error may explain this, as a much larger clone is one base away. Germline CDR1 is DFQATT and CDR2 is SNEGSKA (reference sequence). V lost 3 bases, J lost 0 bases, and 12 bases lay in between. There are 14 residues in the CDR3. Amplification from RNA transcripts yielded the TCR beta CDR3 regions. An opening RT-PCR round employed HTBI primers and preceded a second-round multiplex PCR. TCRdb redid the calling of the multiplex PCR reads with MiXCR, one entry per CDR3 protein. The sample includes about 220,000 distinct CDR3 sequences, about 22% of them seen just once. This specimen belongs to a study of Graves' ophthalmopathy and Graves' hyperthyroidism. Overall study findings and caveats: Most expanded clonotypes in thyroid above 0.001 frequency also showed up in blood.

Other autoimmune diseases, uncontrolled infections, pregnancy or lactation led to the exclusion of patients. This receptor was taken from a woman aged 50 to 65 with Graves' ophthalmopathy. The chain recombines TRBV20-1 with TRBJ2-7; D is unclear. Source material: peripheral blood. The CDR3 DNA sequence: TGCAGTGCTAGGAGAGCGCCGGGCTCCTACGAGCAGTACTTC. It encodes CSARRAPGSYEQYF.